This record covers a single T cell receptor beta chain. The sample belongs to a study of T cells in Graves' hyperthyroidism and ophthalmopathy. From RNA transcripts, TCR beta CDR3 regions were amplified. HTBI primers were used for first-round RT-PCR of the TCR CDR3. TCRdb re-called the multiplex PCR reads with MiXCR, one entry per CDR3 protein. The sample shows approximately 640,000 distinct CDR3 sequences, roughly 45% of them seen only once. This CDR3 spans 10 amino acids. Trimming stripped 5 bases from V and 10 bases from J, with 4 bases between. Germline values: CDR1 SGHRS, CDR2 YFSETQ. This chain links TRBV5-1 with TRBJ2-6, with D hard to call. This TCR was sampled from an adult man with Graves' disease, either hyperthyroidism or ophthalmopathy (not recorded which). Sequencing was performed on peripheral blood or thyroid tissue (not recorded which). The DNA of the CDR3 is TGCGCCAGCAGGGTGAACGTCCTGACTTTC. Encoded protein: CASRVNVLTF.